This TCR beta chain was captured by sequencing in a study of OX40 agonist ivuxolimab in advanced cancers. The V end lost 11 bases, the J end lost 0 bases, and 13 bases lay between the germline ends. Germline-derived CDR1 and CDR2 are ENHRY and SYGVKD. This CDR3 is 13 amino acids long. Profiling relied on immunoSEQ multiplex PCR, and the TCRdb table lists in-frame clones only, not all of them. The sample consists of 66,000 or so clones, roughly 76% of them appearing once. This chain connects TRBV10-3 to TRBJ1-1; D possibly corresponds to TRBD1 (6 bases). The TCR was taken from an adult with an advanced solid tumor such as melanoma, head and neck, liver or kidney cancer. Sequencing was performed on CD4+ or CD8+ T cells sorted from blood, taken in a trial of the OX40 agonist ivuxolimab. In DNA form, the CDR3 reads TGTGCCTCGAGGGACAACATGAACACTGAAGCTTTCTTT. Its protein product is CASRDNMNTEAFF.